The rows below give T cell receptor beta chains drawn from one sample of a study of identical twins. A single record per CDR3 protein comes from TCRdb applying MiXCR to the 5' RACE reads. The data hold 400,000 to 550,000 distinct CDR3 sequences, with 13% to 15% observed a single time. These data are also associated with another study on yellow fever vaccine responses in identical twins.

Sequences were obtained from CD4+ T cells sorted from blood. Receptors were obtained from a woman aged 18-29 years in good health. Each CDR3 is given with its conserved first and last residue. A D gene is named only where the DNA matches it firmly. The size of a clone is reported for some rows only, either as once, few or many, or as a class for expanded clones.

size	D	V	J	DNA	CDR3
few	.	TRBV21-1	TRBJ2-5	TGTGCCAGCAGCAATGGCCCAAAGGGGGGGAGGTTAAAGACCCAGTACTTC	CASSNGPKGGRLKTQYF
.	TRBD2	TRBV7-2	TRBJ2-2	TGTGCCAGCAGGCCCTATAGTCAGCGGGAGTTCGGGGAGCTGTTTTTT	CASRPYSQREFGELFF
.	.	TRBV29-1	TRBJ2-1	TGCAGCGTGCTTAGACAGGTCTCCTACAATGAGCAGTTCTTC	CSVLRQVSYNEQFF
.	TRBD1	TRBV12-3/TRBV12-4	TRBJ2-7	TGTGCCAGCAGTAGAAAGGACAGGGGCCTCTACGAGCAGTACTTC	CASSRKDRGLYEQYF
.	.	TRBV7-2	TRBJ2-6	TGTGCCAGCAGCTTAGAGCAGAGGGCCAACGTCCTGACTTTC	CASSLEQRANVLTF
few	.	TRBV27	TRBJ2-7	TGTGCCAGCCGCCGCAGGGGAATCGACGAGCAGTACTTC	CASRRRGIDEQYF
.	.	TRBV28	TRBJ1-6	TGTGCCAGCAGGGCCGGGACAACCCCAAATTCACCCCTCCACTTT	CASRAGTTPNSPLHF
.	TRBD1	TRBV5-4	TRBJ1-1	TGTGCCAGCAGCTTCGGACAGGGGGGTAACACTGAAGCTTTCTTT	CASSFGQGGNTEAFF
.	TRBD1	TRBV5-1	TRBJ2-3	TGCGCCAGCAGTTTCCAACCGGGACAGGGGGCGCGAAATACGCAGTATTTT	CASSFQPGQGARNTQYF
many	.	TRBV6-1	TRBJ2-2	TGTGCCAGCGCCGTCGGGGGTAACACCGGGGAGCTGTTTTTT	CASAVGGNTGELFF
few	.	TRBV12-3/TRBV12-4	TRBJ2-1	TGTGCCAGCAGTCCCCCCCGGGACTGGGGCAATGAGCAGTTCTTC	CASSPPRDWGNEQFF
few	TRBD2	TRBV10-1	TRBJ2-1	TGCGCCAGCCGGGGACTAGCGGGAGATCAGTTCTTC	CASRGLAGDQFF
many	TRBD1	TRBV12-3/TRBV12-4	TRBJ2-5	TGTGCCAGCAGTTTTAACGACAGGGGGCCGACCCAGTACTTC	CASSFNDRGPTQYF
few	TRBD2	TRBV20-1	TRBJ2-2	TGCAGTGCTAGAGCCGGACTAGCGGTCACCGGGGAGCTGTTTTTT	CSARAGLAVTGELFF
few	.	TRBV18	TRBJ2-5	TGTGCCAGCTCACCACGTCCGCAGGGGCCGGAGACCCAGTACTTC	CASSPRPQGPETQYF
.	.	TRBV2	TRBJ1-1	TGTGCCAGCAGCGAAACAGGAGACACTGAAGCTTTCTTT	CASSETGDTEAFF
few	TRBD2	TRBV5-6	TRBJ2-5	TGTGCCAGCAGCCCCCCCCTGGGGCTAGCGGATCAAGAGACCCAGTACTTC	CASSPPLGLADQETQYF
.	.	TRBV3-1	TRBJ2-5	TGTGCCAGCAGTCGTCCCGAAGAGACCCAGTACTTC	CASSRPEETQYF
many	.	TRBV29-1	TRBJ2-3	TGCAGCGTTTTGTGGGGCACAGATACGCAGTATTTT	CSVLWGTDTQYF
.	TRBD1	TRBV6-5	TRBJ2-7	TGTGCCAGCAGTTACGCACAGGGGTACTACGAGCAGTACTTC	CASSYAQGYYEQYF
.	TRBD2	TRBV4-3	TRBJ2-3	TGCGCCAGCAGCCAAGATCTGGCGGGAGGGCCAGATACGCAGTATTTT	CASSQDLAGGPDTQYF
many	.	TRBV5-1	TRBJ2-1	TGCGCCAGCAGCTTTGACCCCACCTACAATGAGCAGTTCTTC	CASSFDPTYNEQFF
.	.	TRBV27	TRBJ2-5	TGTGCCAGCAGTTTATGGGGCCCTGGGCAAGAGACCCAGTACTTC	CASSLWGPGQETQYF
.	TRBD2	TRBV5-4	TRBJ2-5	TGTGCCAGCAGCGAGGGACTAGCGACCGAAGAGACCCAGTACTTC	CASSEGLATEETQYF
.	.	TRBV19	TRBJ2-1	TGTGCCAGTAGTGCGGACGGTGGTTACAATGAGCAGTTCTTC	CASSADGGYNEQFF
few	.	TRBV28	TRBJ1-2	TGTGCCAGCAGTTCTCGAGCCGAACCTAACTATGGCTACACCTTC	CASSSRAEPNYGYTF
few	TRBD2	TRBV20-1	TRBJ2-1	TGCAGTGTCGGGACTAGAGCCTACAATGAGCAGTTCTTC	CSVGTRAYNEQFF
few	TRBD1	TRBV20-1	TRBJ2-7	TGCAGTGCTAGACCGGGACAGGGAGGTTACGAGCAGTACTTC	CSARPGQGGYEQYF
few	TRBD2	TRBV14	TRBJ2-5	TGTGCCAGCAGCCAAGCGGGCGGGAGGAACCAAGAGACCCAGTACTTC	CASSQAGGRNQETQYF